One sample yielded the 26 T cell receptor beta chains listed below, sequenced in a study of blood T cell repertoires in COVID-19. Only in-frame clones appear in the TCRdb table, and some are missing; sequencing was by immunoSEQ multiplex PCR. The repertoire holds about 150,000 clones, with roughly 90% as singletons. The specimen was peripheral blood. The receptor source for this set is a man in his sixties with active or convalescent COVID-19.

V usage is TRBV5-1 and J usage is TRBJ2-5, with 8 bases lining up with TRBD1. This CDR3 is built from 14 residues. Trimming at V came to 7 bases and at J to 0 bases, leaving 5 bases not matched to a gene. Germline CDR1 SGHRS, CDR2 YFSETQ. Here the CDR3 reads CASGKQGDQETQYF. The DNA for the CDR3 is TGCGCCAGCGGAAAACAGGGGGACCAAGAGACCCAGTACTTC.

The rearrangement joins TRBV2 to TRBJ1-1, with D perhaps TRBD1 (5 bases). This CDR3 spans 15 amino acids. V was shortened by 6 bases and J by 0 bases, with 14 bases between the two germline ends. In germline, CDR1 is SNHLY, CDR2 FYNNEI. CDR3: CASSRQQAMNTEAFF. CDR3 sequence (DNA): TGTGCCAGCAGCAGACAACAGGCTATGAACACTGAAGCTTTCTTT.

The chain combines TRBV28 with TRBJ2-7; TRBD1 matches 10 bases. V trimming: 5 bases; J trimming: 8 bases; junction bases outside the gene matches: 12. This CDR3 is built from 15 residues. Germline V gives CDR1 MDHEN, CDR2 SYDVKM. The chain's CDR3 is CASSPQTGGIQKQYF. The CDR3 DNA follows: TGTGCCAGCAGTCCCCAGACAGGGGGCATCCAAAAGCAGTACTTC.

This clone was seen more than once but under ten times. The J gene is TRBJ2-2, the V gene TRBV7-9, with 10 bases that match TRBD2. Trimming at V came to 1 base and at J to 7 bases, leaving 0 bases not matched to a gene. This CDR3 is built from 14 residues. Per germline, CDR1 SEHNR and CDR2 FQNEAQ (reference sequence). CDR3 region: CASSLGTSGGELFF. The DNA for the CDR3 is TGTGCCAGCAGCTTAGGGACTAGCGGCGGGGAGCTGTTTTTT. Full variable domain (rest looked up from reference TRBV7-9 and TRBJ2-2): DTGVSQNPRHKITKRGQNVTFRCDPISEHNRLYWYRQTLGQGPEFLTYFQNEAQLEKSRLLSDRFSAERPKGSFSTLEIQRTEQGDSAMYLCASSLGTSGGELFFGEGSRLTVL.

This chain uses TRBV3-1 (or the pseudogene TRBV3-2) with TRBJ2-1; D remains unclear. CDR3 length: 13 amino acids. Germline-derived CDR1 and CDR2 are LGHDT and YNNKEL (reference sequence). The V end lost 0 bases, the J end lost 4 bases, and 4 bases lay between the germline ends. The chain's CDR3 is CASSQDRYNEQFF. The CDR3 DNA reads as TGTGCCAGCAGCCAAGACAGGTACAATGAGCAGTTCTTC.

CDR3 loop: CASSLTGNEQYF. The CDR3 DNA reads as TGTGCCAGCAGTTTAACAGGGAACGAGCAGTACTTC. The rearrangement uses TRBV12-3 or TRBV12-4 and TRBJ2-7; D might be TRBD1 (6 bases). This CDR3 has 12 amino acids. Trimming cost V 2 bases and J 5 bases, with 7 bases left between them.

V and J are TRBV10-3 and TRBJ2-1, with TRBD2 matching over 10 bases. V lost 11 bases to trimming and J lost 7 bases; unmatched junction nucleotides: 11. The V gene's germline CDR1 is ENHRY and CDR2 SYGVKD. The CDR3 length is 14 residues. The CDR3 sequence: CAVGGASGRNEQFF. The CDR3, as DNA: TGTGCCGTAGGGGGGGCTAGCGGGAGAAATGAGCAGTTCTTC.

The CDR3 DNA is TGTGCCAGCATTTCCCTCGTGGGCAGGGGGTATTTTGAAGCTTTCTTT. It specifies CASISLVGRGYFEAFF. The V gene is TRBV28, the J gene TRBJ1-1; 7 nucleotides line up with TRBD1. Germline values: CDR1 MDHEN, CDR2 SYDVKM. J lost 7 bases, V lost 7 bases, and 18 bases had no gene match. The CDR3 is 16 residues long.

The chain joins TRBV11-2 to TRBJ2-2; 8 bases fit TRBD2. Germline CDR1 is SGHAT and CDR2 is FQNNGV. This CDR3 has 17 amino acids. Trimming took 2 bases from V and 2 from J; bases not matched to a gene: 7. CDR3 protein: CASSLITGGGNTGELFF. CDR3 sequence (DNA): TGTGCCAGCAGCTTAATAACGGGAGGGGGTAACACCGGGGAGCTGTTTTTT.

V gene TRBV6-1 combines with J gene TRBJ2-1, with D possibly TRBD1 on 6 matching bases. V was shortened by 2 bases and J by 5 bases, with 13 bases between the two germline ends. The CDR3 has 15 amino acids. The germline CDR1 and CDR2 sequences are MNHNS and SASEGT. The chain's CDR3 is CASSEYGTRHNEQFF. Written as DNA, the CDR3 is TGTGCCAGCAGTGAATATGGGACAAGACACAATGAGCAGTTCTTC.

This chain joins TRBV3-1 (or the pseudogene TRBV3-2) and TRBJ1-1; no firm D call. The CDR3 runs to 13 residues. Trimming took off 0 bases at V and 5 bases at J, with 7 bases between the two ends. The germline V gene encodes CDR1 LGHDT and CDR2 YNNKEL (reference sequence). The CDR3 DNA reads TGTGCCAGCAGCCAAGAGCTACGAACTGAAGCTTTCTTT. Encoded protein: CASSQELRTEAFF.

This clone was counted once. The chain has TRBV4-3 and TRBJ2-4; 7 bases map to TRBD2. J lost 8 bases, V lost 1 base, and 5 bases had no gene match. This CDR3 has 14 residues. CDR1 is LGHNA, CDR2 YSLEER, per germline. The CDR3 loop is CASSQGGGGDIQYF. CDR3 nucleotides: TGCGCCAGCAGCCAAGGCGGGGGAGGGGACATTCAGTACTTC.

The CDR3 DNA reads TGTGCCAGCAGTCTGACAGGGGGCTCTGGAAACACCATATATTTT. Translated, it gives CASSLTGGSGNTIYF. The chain uses TRBV6-5 and TRBJ1-3; TRBD1 matches at 9 bases. Germline V CDR1 and CDR2: MNHEY, SVGAGI. V lost 5 bases and J lost 0; bases outside the gene matches: 2. The CDR3 spans 15 residues.

The rearrangement links TRBV7-2 to TRBJ2-3; 12 bases line up with TRBD1. This CDR3 spans 16 amino acids. The V and J ends lost 4 bases and 5 bases, in that order; junction bases with no gene match: 7. The germline gives CDR1 SGHTA, CDR2 FQGNSA. In nucleotides, the CDR3 is TGTGCCAGCAGCTCCCGGGACAGGGGGCGGGGAGATACGCAGTATTTT. Residues: CASSSRDRGRGDTQYF. Drawing the rest from reference TRBV7-2 and TRBJ2-3, the complete variable domain is GAGVSQSPSNKVTEKGKDVELRCDPISGHTALYWYRQSLGQGLEFLIYFQGNSAPDKSGLPSDRFSAERTGGSVSTLTIQRTQQEDSAVYLCASSSRDRGRGDTQYFGPGTRLTVL.

The chain uses TRBV7-8 and TRBJ1-6; D gene unclear. Per germline, CDR1 SGHVS and CDR2 FQNEAQ. The CDR3 spans 12 residues. V was clipped by 4 bases and J by 7 bases, with 5 bases between them. As DNA, the CDR3 is TGTGCCAGCAGCTCTTCCAATTCACCCCTCCACTTT. It is translated as CASSSSNSPLHF.

The chain recombines TRBV18 with TRBJ2-1; 7 bases fit TRBD2. The CDR3 runs 16 residues. The J segment lost 0 bases and the V segment lost 3 bases, leaving 5 bases of the junction unmatched. Looked up from germline, CDR1 is KGHSH and CDR2 is LQKENI. The CDR3 here is CASSPPGTNSYNEQFF. DNA for the CDR3: TGTGCCAGCTCACCCCCCGGGACTAACTCCTACAATGAGCAGTTCTTC.

The genes are TRBV6-6 and TRBJ1-2, with D possibly TRBD1 on 5 matching bases. With 0 bases removed from V and 4 bases from J, the gap between germline ends came to 9 bases. The CDR3 extends over 14 amino acids. Germline V gene data show CDR1 as MNHNY and CDR2 as SVGAGI (reference sequence). The CDR3 sequence is CASSYSEGRYGYTF. CDR3 nucleotides: TGTGCCAGCAGTTACTCGGAGGGGCGCTATGGCTACACCTTC.

The rearrangement joins TRBV19 to TRBJ1-2, with 8 bases aligning to TRBD1. Germline V CDR1 and CDR2: LNHDA, SQIVND (reference sequence). The CDR3 totals 19 residues. Trimming at V came to 0 bases and at J to 0 bases, leaving 12 bases not matched to a gene. CDR3 in amino acids: CASSIEHAGTGSPNYGYTF. In DNA, the CDR3 is TGTGCCAGTAGTATAGAGCACGCCGGGACAGGATCTCCTAACTATGGCTACACCTTC.

The CDR3 loop reads CASSPNRQANEQFF. The CDR3 DNA reads TGTGCCAGCAGTCCGAACCGACAGGCCAATGAGCAGTTCTTC. The chain uses TRBV6-5 and TRBJ2-1; tentatively, D is TRBD1 (6 bases). The CDR3 totals 14 residues. V was cut by 5 bases and J by 6 bases, with 14 bases left in between. Germline V gives CDR1 MNHEY, CDR2 SVGAGI.

The genes are TRBV5-1 and TRBJ1-2; tentatively, D is TRBD1 (6 bases). The V end lost 0 bases, the J end lost 3 bases, and 9 bases lay between the germline ends. This CDR3 has 14 residues. Germline-derived CDR1 and CDR2 are SGHRS and YFSETQ. The CDR3 nucleotides read TGCGCCAGCAGCTTGGGACAGGCGGACTATGGCTACACCTTC. Its translation: CASSLGQADYGYTF.

The gene calls are TRBV30 and TRBJ1-1; D is perhaps TRBD1 (5 bases). The length of the CDR3 is 15 residues. Germline V lookup: CDR1 GTSNPN, CDR2 SVGIG (reference sequence). V lost 1 base, J lost 8 bases, and 20 bases lay in between. The CDR3 DNA reads as TGTGCCTGGAGTGATCCGTCCAGGGTAAACTCAGAAGCTTTCTTT. It translates to CAWSDPSRVNSEAFF.

V gene TRBV6-5 combines with J gene TRBJ1-1; maybe TRBD1 (5 bases). V lost 2 bases and J 0 bases, leaving 13 bases between the germline ends. The germline gives CDR1 MNHEY, CDR2 SVGAGI. This CDR3 region has 16 residues. The CDR3 region is CASSYHGRGLNTEAFF. In nucleotides, the CDR3 is TGTGCCAGCAGTTACCATGGTAGGGGATTGAACACTGAAGCTTTCTTT.

This chain uses TRBV6-2 or TRBV6-3 with TRBJ2-3, with D possibly being TRBD1 (5 bases). Germline CDR1 MNHEY, CDR2 SVGEGT. This CDR3 has 20 residues. V gave up 2 bases and J gave up 4 bases, with 28 bases separating them. The CDR3 sequence is CASSYHSDSPTYKHSDTQYF. In nucleotides, the CDR3 is TGTGCCAGCAGTTACCATTCTGACAGTCCCACCTACAAACACTCAGATACGCAGTATTTT.

The CDR3 DNA reads as TGTGCCAGCAGCTTAGTTGCGGGGGGCGCTACCTACGAGCAGTACTTC. It translates to CASSLVAGGATYEQYF. This sequence joins TRBV11-2 and TRBJ2-7; 8 bases align to TRBD2. Trimming took 1 base from V and 2 from J; bases not matched to a gene: 7. This CDR3 comprises 16 residues. Germline V lookup: CDR1 SGHAT, CDR2 FQNNGV.

The table lists this clone with a count of one. This chain connects TRBV28 to TRBJ1-2, with a tentative D call TRBD1 (5 bases). This CDR3 is 14 amino acids long. V was shortened by 2 bases and J by 2 bases, with 9 bases between the two germline ends. Germline V gene data show CDR1 as MDHEN and CDR2 as SYDVKM. In DNA form, the CDR3 reads TGTGCCAGCAGTTTAGCCCAGGGAAACTATGGCTACACCTTC. It encodes CASSLAQGNYGYTF.

A single count supports this clone. The chain couples TRBV4-2 to TRBJ2-3; 12 positions match TRBD2. Germline loops: CDR1 LGHNA, CDR2 YNFKEQ. V shed 0 bases and J 0 bases; nucleotides not matched to a gene: 13. This CDR3 region has 21 residues. The CDR3 is CASSQEPQTSGRITSTDTQYF. In nucleotides, the CDR3 is TGTGCCAGCAGCCAAGAGCCCCAAACTAGCGGGAGGATTACTAGCACAGATACGCAGTATTTT.